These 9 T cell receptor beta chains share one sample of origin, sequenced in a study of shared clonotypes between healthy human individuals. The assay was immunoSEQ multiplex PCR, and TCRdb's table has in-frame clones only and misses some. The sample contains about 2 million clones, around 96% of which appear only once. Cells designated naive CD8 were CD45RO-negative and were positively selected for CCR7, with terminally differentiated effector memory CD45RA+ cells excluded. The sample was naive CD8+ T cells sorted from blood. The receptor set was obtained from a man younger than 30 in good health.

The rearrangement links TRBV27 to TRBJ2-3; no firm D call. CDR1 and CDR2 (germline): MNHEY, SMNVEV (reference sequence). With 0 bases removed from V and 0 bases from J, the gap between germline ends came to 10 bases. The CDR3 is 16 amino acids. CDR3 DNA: TGTGCCAGCAGTTTATCGACACTGACTAGCACAGATACGCAGTATTTT. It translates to CASSLSTLTSTDTQYF.

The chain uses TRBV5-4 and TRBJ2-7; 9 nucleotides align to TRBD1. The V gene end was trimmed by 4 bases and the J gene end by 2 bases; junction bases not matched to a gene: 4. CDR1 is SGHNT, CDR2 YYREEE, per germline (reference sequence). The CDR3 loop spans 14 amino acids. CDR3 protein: CASSIRQGAYEQYF. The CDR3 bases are TGTGCCAGCAGCATAAGACAGGGGGCCTACGAGCAGTACTTC.

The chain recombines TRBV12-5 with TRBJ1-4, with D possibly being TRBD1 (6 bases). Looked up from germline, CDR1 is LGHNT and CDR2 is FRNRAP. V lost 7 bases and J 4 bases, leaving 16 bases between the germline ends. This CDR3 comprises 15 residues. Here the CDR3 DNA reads TGTGCTAGTGCCCAAGGGACACTCAATAATGAAAAACTGTTTTTT. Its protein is CASAQGTLNNEKLFF.

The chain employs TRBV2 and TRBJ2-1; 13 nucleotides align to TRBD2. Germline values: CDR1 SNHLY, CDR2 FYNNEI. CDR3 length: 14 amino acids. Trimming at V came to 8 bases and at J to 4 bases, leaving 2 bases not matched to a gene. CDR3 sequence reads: CASGGLAGYNEQFF. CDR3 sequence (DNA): TGTGCCAGCGGGGGACTAGCGGGATACAATGAGCAGTTCTTC.

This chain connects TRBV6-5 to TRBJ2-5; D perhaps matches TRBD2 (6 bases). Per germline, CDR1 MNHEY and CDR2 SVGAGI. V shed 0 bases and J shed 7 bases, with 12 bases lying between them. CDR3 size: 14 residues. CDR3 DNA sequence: TGTGCCAGCAGTTACTCGGAGGGAGAAGGGACCCAGTACTTC. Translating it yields CASSYSEGEGTQYF.

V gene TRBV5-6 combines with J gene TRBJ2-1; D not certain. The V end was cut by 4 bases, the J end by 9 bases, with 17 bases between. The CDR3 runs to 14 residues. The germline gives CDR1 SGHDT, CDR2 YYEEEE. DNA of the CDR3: TGTGCCAGCAGCCCTTGGCAGGAGTTGGTTGAGCAGTTCTTC. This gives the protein CASSPWQELVEQFF.

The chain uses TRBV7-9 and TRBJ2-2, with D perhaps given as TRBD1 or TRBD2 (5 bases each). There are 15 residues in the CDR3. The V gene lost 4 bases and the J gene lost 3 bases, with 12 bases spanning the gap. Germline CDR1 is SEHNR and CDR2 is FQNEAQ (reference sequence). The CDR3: CASSSTAAYTGELFF. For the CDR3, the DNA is TGTGCCAGCAGCTCGACAGCGGCGTACACCGGGGAGCTGTTTTTT.

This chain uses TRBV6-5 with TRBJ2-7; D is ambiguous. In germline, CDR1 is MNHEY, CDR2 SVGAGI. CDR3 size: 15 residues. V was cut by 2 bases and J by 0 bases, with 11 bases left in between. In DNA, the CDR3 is TGTGCCAGCAGTTACGGTCTGGGCCGCTCCTACGAGCAGTACTTC. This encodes CASSYGLGRSYEQYF.

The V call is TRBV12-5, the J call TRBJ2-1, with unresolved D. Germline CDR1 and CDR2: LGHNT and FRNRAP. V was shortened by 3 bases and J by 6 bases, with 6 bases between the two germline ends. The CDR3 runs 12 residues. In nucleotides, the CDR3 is TGTGCTAGTGGTTTCAGGATCAATGAGCAGTTCTTC. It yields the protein CASGFRINEQFF.